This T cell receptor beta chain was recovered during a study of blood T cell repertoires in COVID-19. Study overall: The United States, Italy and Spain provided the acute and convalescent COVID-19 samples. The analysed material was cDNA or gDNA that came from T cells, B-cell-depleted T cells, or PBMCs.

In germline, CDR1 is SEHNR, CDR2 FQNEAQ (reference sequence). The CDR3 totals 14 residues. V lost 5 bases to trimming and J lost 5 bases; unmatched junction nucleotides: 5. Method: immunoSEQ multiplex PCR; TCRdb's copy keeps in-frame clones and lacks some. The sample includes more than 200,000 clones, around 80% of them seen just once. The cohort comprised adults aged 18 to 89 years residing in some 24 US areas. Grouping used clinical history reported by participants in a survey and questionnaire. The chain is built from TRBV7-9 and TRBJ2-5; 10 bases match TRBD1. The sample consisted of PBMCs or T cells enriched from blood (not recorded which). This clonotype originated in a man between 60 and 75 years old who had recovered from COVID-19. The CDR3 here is CASSKGQGVETQYF. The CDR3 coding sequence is TGTGCCAGCAGCAAAGGACAGGGGGTTGAGACCCAGTACTTC.